This is a list of T cell receptor beta chains from one sample in a study of CD8 T cells in Susac syndrome. MiXCR, applied by TCRdb to the immunoSEQ multiplex PCR reads, yields one record per CDR3 protein. This sample has about 140,000 distinct CDR3 sequences; around 94% occur once, and the top ten carry approximately 0.3%. Material: CD8+ T cells from PBMCs. The receptors derive from a human donor in good health. CDR3s include the opening cysteine and the closing phenylalanine or tryptophan. The D gene is left open where the match is weak. Rows give clone size only sometimes, using once, few, many, or a class for an expanded clone.

TGTGCCTATATAGGCGTTACCAACGAGCAGTACTTC	CAYIGVTNEQYF	.	TRBJ2-7	.	TRBV30
TGTGCCAGCAGCTTGGTAGCGGGAGGAGGAGACATTCAGTACTTC	CASSLVAGGGDIQYF	TRBD2	TRBJ2-4	.	TRBV5-6
TGTGCCAGCAGCTCCCGGCGGGAGGGCCGGAGTGAGCAGTTCTTC	CASSSRREGRSEQFF	TRBD2	TRBJ2-1	.	TRBV11-1
TGTGCCAGCAGTCCGGGACCAAGGGATGAGCAGTTCTTC	CASSPGPRDEQFF	.	TRBJ2-1	once	TRBV27
TGTGCCAGCAGCTCGGACACCTATGGCTACACCTTC	CASSSDTYGYTF	.	TRBJ1-2	.	TRBV5-6
TGTGCCAGCAGCAGGGTGACGAACACTGAAGCTTTCTTT	CASSRVTNTEAFF	.	TRBJ1-1	.	TRBV27
TGTGCCAGCATCTCTGGGATCGGGGAGCTGTTTTTT	CASISGIGELFF	.	TRBJ2-2	.	TRBV6-2/TRBV6-3
TGTGCCAGCAGCCTCTGGGATTACAATGAGCAGTTCTTC	CASSLWDYNEQFF	.	TRBJ2-1	.	TRBV6-2/TRBV6-3
TGTGCCAGCAAGAAGATCGGCTGGCTAGCGGAGAACAGGGGGGAGCAGTACTTC	CASKKIGWLAENRGEQYF	.	TRBJ2-7	.	TRBV2
TGTGCCAGCAGTCTGGACAGGGAGAGGACCATATATTTT	CASSLDRERTIYF	TRBD1	TRBJ1-3	.	TRBV7-9
TGTGCCAGCAGTGGAGAGTCTAACCGACGCAGATCATACAATGAGCAGTTCTTC	CASSGESNRRRSYNEQFF	.	TRBJ2-1	.	TRBV25-1
TGCAGCGTTGAATGGGACCCCCCCGGAGTCGATGAGCAGTTCTTC	CSVEWDPPGVDEQFF	.	TRBJ2-1	.	TRBV29-1
TGTGCCAGCACCCCCGGGACTAGCGGGTACAATGAGCAGTTCTTC	CASTPGTSGYNEQFF	TRBD2	TRBJ2-1	.	TRBV6-5
TGTGCCAGCAGTTTATACATTGAGGACAGCTCCTACGAGCAGTACTTC	CASSLYIEDSSYEQYF	.	TRBJ2-7	.	TRBV27
TGTGCCAGCAGCCTTCGGACAGGGACTAATGAAAAACTGTTTTTT	CASSLRTGTNEKLFF	TRBD1	TRBJ1-4	.	TRBV13
TGTGCCAGCAGCCGGGACAGTTTAGGGCCCCAGCATTTT	CASSRDSLGPQHF	TRBD1	TRBJ1-5	.	TRBV27
TGCAGTGCTCCGCCTAGCGATCGAACCTACGAGCAGTACTTC	CSAPPSDRTYEQYF	.	TRBJ2-7	.	TRBV20-1
TGTGCCAGCAGCTCGCGACTAAGATACGAGCAGTACTTC	CASSSRLRYEQYF	.	TRBJ2-7	.	TRBV7-2
TGTGCCAGCTCCGTGGGACTAGCGGGAGACGAGCAGTACTTC	CASSVGLAGDEQYF	TRBD2	TRBJ2-7	few	TRBV9
TGTGCCAGCGACTCGGGAAACCAAGAGACCCAGTACTTC	CASDSGNQETQYF	.	TRBJ2-5	.	TRBV5-6
TGTGCCAGCACCACCGGGCGTCTAGCGGGACACACAGATACGCAGTATTTT	CASTTGRLAGHTDTQYF	TRBD2	TRBJ2-3	.	TRBV28
TGTGCCAGCAGTTTAGGGCTGGCATCGGTACGGAATGAGCAGTTCTTC	CASSLGLASVRNEQFF	.	TRBJ2-1	once	TRBV27
TGCAGCGTTGAGGGGTCTAACACCGGGGAGCTGTTTTTT	CSVEGSNTGELFF	.	TRBJ2-2	.	TRBV29-1
TGTGCTAGTGGTTCGACAGGGTCAGATACGCAGTATTTT	CASGSTGSDTQYF	TRBD1	TRBJ2-3	.	TRBV12-5
TGTGCCAGCAGACTAAACCCAGGCCACCAAGAGACCCAGTACTTC	CASRLNPGHQETQYF	.	TRBJ2-5	.	TRBV28
TGCGCCAGCAGCCAAATACCTAGCGGGTGGTACGAGCAGTACTTC	CASSQIPSGWYEQYF	TRBD2	TRBJ2-7	.	TRBV4-1
TGTGCCAGCAGCCAATTAAAAGGGCCTGACTCCTACAATGAGCAGTTCTTC	CASSQLKGPDSYNEQFF	.	TRBJ2-1	.	TRBV14
TGTGCCAGCAGCCAAGCACAGATCACAGATACGCAGTATTTT	CASSQAQITDTQYF	.	TRBJ2-3	.	TRBV3-1
TGCAGCGTCGAGGGGGCGGGTGGGAACTACGAGCAGTACTTC	CSVEGAGGNYEQYF	TRBD1	TRBJ2-7	once	TRBV29-1
TGCAGTGCCCAAGGAGGATCGGACACCGCGGAGCTGTTTTTT	CSAQGGSDTAELFF	.	TRBJ2-2	.	TRBV20-1
TGTGCCAGCAGCGTAGCTGCGGGAGAGGGATACGAGCAGTACTTC	CASSVAAGEGYEQYF	TRBD2	TRBJ2-7	once	TRBV9
TGTGCCAGCAGCACACTAGCGGGAGGCGGGACTAGCACAGATACGCAGTATTTT	CASSTLAGGGTSTDTQYF	TRBD2	TRBJ2-3	once	TRBV4-2
TGTGCCAGCAGTTTCCGGGGAGAGCGGGCCTACGAGCAGTACTTC	CASSFRGERAYEQYF	.	TRBJ2-7	.	TRBV28
TGTGCCAGCAGTCCGGGGAGGGGGGGCGGAAGCAATCAGCCCCAGCATTTT	CASSPGRGGGSNQPQHF	.	TRBJ1-5	once	TRBV27
TGTGCCAGCAGCACATGGACTGAGCTGAGCGAGCAGTACTTC	CASSTWTELSEQYF	.	TRBJ2-7	.	TRBV11-1
TGCGCCAGCAGCTTGGCAGGGGCTGTTGAAGCTTTCTTT	CASSLAGAVEAFF	.	TRBJ1-1	.	TRBV5-1
TGTGCCACCAGCAGAGTAGGTCAGCCCCAGCATTTT	CATSRVGQPQHF	.	TRBJ1-5	.	TRBV15
TGTGCCAGCAGTGCGTACCTGTCCTACAATGAGCAGTTCTTC	CASSAYLSYNEQFF	.	TRBJ2-1	.	TRBV4-2
TGTGCCTGGGCAGGGGGCACGGGAGACGAGCAGTACTTC	CAWAGGTGDEQYF	TRBD1	TRBJ2-7	.	TRBV30
TGTGCCAGCAGCTTAGGTGAGGTGGCTGAAGCTTTCTTT	CASSLGEVAEAFF	.	TRBJ1-1	.	TRBV11-3
TGTGCCAGCAGTCCCATCCTAGCGGCCTCCTACAATGAGCAGTTCTTC	CASSPILAASYNEQFF	TRBD2	TRBJ2-1	once	TRBV27
TGTGCCAGCAGGTTGGCCCCTACCTACAATGAGCAGTTCTTC	CASRLAPTYNEQFF	.	TRBJ2-1	.	TRBV7-9